These 29 T cell receptor beta chains were all obtained from the same sample, sequenced in a study of blood T cells in healthy people across ages. Primed by a sample-barcoded 5' primer and a J-beta primer mix, a second PCR proceeded for about 7 to 12 cycles. TCRdb itself ran the 5' RACE reads through MiXCR, one entry per CDR3 protein. The table has roughly 680,000 distinct CDR3 sequences, about 52% seen once. The sample was blood. The receptor set was obtained from a woman aged 55 to 70 in good health.

The J gene is TRBJ2-5, the V gene TRBV7-9; D call uncertain. Germline V lookup: CDR1 SEHNR, CDR2 FQNEAQ (reference sequence). V lost 1 base and J lost 5, with 11 bases in between. There are 14 residues in the CDR3. The CDR3 nucleotides are TGTGCCAGCAGCTTAGAAGCCGCCCTGGAGACCCAGTACTTC. Amino acid sequence: CASSLEAALETQYF.

J is TRBJ1-2 and V is TRBV7-9; maybe TRBD1 (5 bases). The CDR3 consists of 15 residues. Trimming cost V 5 bases and J 0 bases, with 13 bases left between them. Germline assignment: CDR1 SEHNR and CDR2 FQNEAQ (reference sequence). Here the CDR3 reads CASSEGDGANYGYTF. CDR3 nucleotide sequence: TGTGCCAGCAGCGAAGGGGACGGAGCTAACTATGGCTACACCTTC.

This clonotype was detected a few times. The chain joins TRBV11-1 to TRBJ2-7, with D possibly TRBD1 on 5 matching bases. Trimming took 4 bases from V and 0 from J, leaving 19 bases between them. Germline-derived CDR1 and CDR2 are SGHAT and FQDESV (reference sequence). The CDR3 has 17 amino acids. The CDR3 loop reads CASSSNPGHPSSYEQYF. CDR3 nucleotides: TGTGCCAGCAGCTCCAACCCTGGACACCCGAGCTCCTACGAGCAGTACTTC.

The sample holds a few counts of this clonotype. This rearrangement joins TRBV28 to TRBJ2-7, with a weak D call TRBD1 (6 bases). V dropped 6 bases and J dropped 2 bases, with 14 bases sitting between them. The germline V gene has CDR1 MDHEN and CDR2 SYDVKM. The CDR3 consists of 14 residues. The CDR3 DNA follows: TGTGCCAGCAGCCGTTACAGGGAAACCTACGAGCAGTACTTC. Translating it yields CASSRYRETYEQYF.

This clonotype was counted a few times. The chain is built from TRBV7-2 and TRBJ2-1, with a tentative D call TRBD2 (7 bases). The better agreement between TRBJ2-7 and the DNA end casts doubt on the J call. The CDR3 is 16 residues long. The V gene's germline CDR1 is SGHTA and CDR2 FQGNSA. The CDR3 bases are TGTGCCAGCAGCTTAGGGGGGGGCGGGGGCTACAATGAGCAGTACTTC. Its translation: CASSLGGGGGYNEQYF.

The rearrangement uses TRBV28 and TRBJ2-7; D may be TRBD2 (6 bases). Trimming left V 5 bases short and J 2 bases short, with 13 bases between. There are 14 residues in the CDR3. From germline, CDR1 is MDHEN and CDR2 SYDVKM. CDR3 amino acids: CASSRSGGTYEQYF. The CDR3 DNA reads as TGTGCCAGCAGTCGTTCTGGAGGGACCTACGAGCAGTACTTC.

Concerning this clonotype: The junction departs from the called germline gene at one end, perhaps through a read error. The V and J genes are TRBV7-9 and TRBJ1-2; D ambiguous. The CDR3 is made up of 13 amino acids. Looked up from germline, CDR1 is SEHNR and CDR2 is FQNEAQ (reference sequence). CDR3 amino acids: CASSLGSFGGCTF. The DNA of the CDR3 is TGTGCCAGCAGCTTAGGCAGCTTTGGTGGCTGCACCTTC.

As for this clonotype: An end of the junction differs from the germline gene, which may be a read error. This chain connects TRBV7-9 to TRBJ2-7, with unresolved D. Germline-derived CDR1 and CDR2 are SEHNR and FQNEAQ (reference sequence). CDR3 length: 14 residues. The CDR3 loop is CACSLAGVDYEQYF. CDR3 coding DNA: TGTGCCTGCAGCTTAGCTGGGGTTGATTACGAGCAGTACTTC.

The chain joins TRBV29-1 to TRBJ2-2; D remains unclear. V was pared by 4 bases and J by 2 bases, with 14 bases between. This CDR3 spans 15 amino acids. CDR1 SQVTM and CDR2 ANQGSEA come from the germline V gene. As DNA, the CDR3 is TGCAGCGTTGGAGCGCAGGACCAAAACACCGGGGAGCTGTTTTTT. This codes for CSVGAQDQNTGELFF.

V usage is TRBV20-1 and J usage is TRBJ2-6; 11 bases line up with TRBD2. The CDR3 is 18 amino acids. CDR1 and CDR2 (germline): DFQATT, SNEGSKA (reference sequence). V shed 2 bases and J 0 bases; nucleotides not matched to a gene: 6. The CDR3 sequence is CSARSWGLAVSGANVLTF. In DNA form, the CDR3 reads TGCAGTGCTAGATCCTGGGGACTAGCGGTCTCTGGGGCCAACGTCCTGACTTTC.

This clonotype was found once. V and J are TRBV24-1 and TRBJ2-1, with D unresolved. The CDR3 is made up of 13 amino acids. V dropped 4 bases and J dropped 8 bases, with 11 bases sitting between them. CDR1 is KGHDR and CDR2 is SFDVKD in the germline V gene. As DNA, the CDR3 is TGTGCCACCAGTGACCTCGACGTCGATGAGCAGTTCTTC. Amino acids: CATSDLDVDEQFF.

The chain is built from TRBV7-2 and TRBJ1-2; D possibly corresponds to TRBD1 (5 bases). The CDR3 runs to 17 residues. Germline-derived CDR1 and CDR2 are SGHTA and FQGNSA. Trimming left V 3 bases short and J 2 bases short, with 19 bases between. This CDR3 reads CTSSLSHRRRRNYGYTF. Written as DNA, the CDR3 is TGTACCAGCAGCTTGTCGCACAGGAGGCGCAGGAACTATGGCTACACCTTC.

In its sample, this clonotype was seen a few times. The chain links TRBV7-2 to TRBJ1-1, with D perhaps TRBD1 (5 bases). The germline gives CDR1 SGHTA, CDR2 FQGNSA. Trimming took 1 base from V and 5 from J, leaving 14 bases between them. This CDR3 spans 15 amino acids. In nucleotides, the CDR3 is TGTGCCAGCAGCTTAGAGGGGTTTGGGAGGACTGAAGCTTTCTTT. It translates to CASSLEGFGRTEAFF. Filled out from reference TRBV7-2 and TRBJ1-1, the complete variable domain reads GAGVSQSPSNKVTEKGKDVELRCDPISGHTALYWYRQSLGQGLEFLIYFQGNSAPDKSGLPSDRFSAERTGGSVSTLTIQRTQQEDSAVYLCASSLEGFGRTEAFFGQGTRLTVV.

The chain is built from TRBV6-2 or TRBV6-3 and TRBJ1-5; 7 bases fit TRBD1. Germline V gene lookup returns CDR1 MNHEY and CDR2 SVGEGT. This CDR3 comprises 13 residues. V was pared by 6 bases and J by 6 bases, with 5 bases of the junction left unmatched. The CDR3 here is CASSRQGGQPQHF. CDR3 bases: TGTGCCAGCAGCCGACAGGGAGGTCAGCCCCAGCATTTT.

With regard to this clonotype: At one end, the junction sequence differs from germline, possibly due to a read error. The chain combines TRBV7-2 with TRBJ2-3, with 8 bases aligning to TRBD2. CDR1 is SGHTA and CDR2 is FQGNSA in the germline V gene. CDR3 length equals 16 residues. CDR3 coding DNA: TGTGCCAGCAGCTTAGAGTCTAGCGGGCGCACAGATGCGCAGTATTTT. It encodes CASSLESSGRTDAQYF.

The J gene is TRBJ2-7, the V gene TRBV30; D is unclear. The CDR3 has 13 residues. In germline, CDR1 is GTSNPN, CDR2 SVGIG (reference sequence). The ends were cut back, 4 bases at V and 2 bases at J, with 12 bases in the middle. CDR3 loop: CAWTGTIPYEQYF. For the CDR3, the DNA is TGTGCCTGGACAGGTACAATCCCCTACGAGCAGTACTTC.

The chain couples TRBV15 to TRBJ1-1, with D uncertain. Germline loops: CDR1 LNHNV, CDR2 YYDKDF (reference sequence). The CDR3 consists of 15 residues. V was pared by 2 bases and J by 0 bases, with 10 bases between. The CDR3 DNA reads as TGTGCCACCAGCAGATACGACCCGGTGAACACTGAAGCTTTCTTT. Amino acids: CATSRYDPVNTEAFF.

The J gene is TRBJ2-1, the V gene TRBV5-5; 9 nucleotides match TRBD1. The CDR3 runs to 16 residues. V shed 3 bases and J 6 bases; nucleotides not matched to a gene: 10. CDR1 is SGHKS, CDR2 YYEKEE, per germline (reference sequence). CDR3 in amino acids: CASSSTGGHSLNEQFF. In DNA form, the CDR3 reads TGTGCCAGCAGCTCTACAGGGGGCCATTCTCTCAATGAGCAGTTCTTC.

This clonotype has at least ten counts. This chain uses TRBV6-5 with TRBJ2-7; no clear D gene. Germline V gene data show CDR1 as MNHEY and CDR2 as SVGAGI. CDR3 length: 13 residues. V was trimmed by 5 bases and J by 1 base, leaving 9 bases between them. CDR3 DNA sequence: TGTGCCAGCAGTCCCCCGTGGTCCTACGAGCAGTACTTC. Protein product: CASSPPWSYEQYF.

The chain has TRBV6-5 and TRBJ2-7, with D possibly being TRBD1 (5 bases). This CDR3 has 13 residues. The V gene lost 2 bases and the J gene lost 2 bases, with 7 bases spanning the gap. Germline CDR1 reads MNHEY; CDR2 reads SVGAGI. The DNA of the CDR3 is TGTGCCAGCAGTTACCAGGGAACCTACGAGCAGTACTTC. Protein product: CASSYQGTYEQYF.

V gene TRBV4-2 combines with J gene TRBJ2-1; a possible D gene is TRBD2 (5 bases). Trimming removed 0 bases from V and 0 bases from J, with 9 bases in between. Looked up from germline, CDR1 is LGHNA and CDR2 is YNFKEQ. This CDR3 region has 16 residues. The CDR3: CASSQERASSYNEQFF. The CDR3 nucleotides are TGTGCCAGCAGCCAAGAGCGGGCCAGCTCCTACAATGAGCAGTTCTTC.

V usage is TRBV5-4 and J usage is TRBJ2-3; TRBD2 matches 8 bases. J was trimmed by 9 bases and V by 4 bases; bases with no gene match: 16. In germline, CDR1 is SGHNT, CDR2 YYREEE (reference sequence). The length of the CDR3 is 16 residues. The CDR3 nucleotides are TGTGCCAGCAGCCAACGAAGACCGGGGACGGGAGGGACGCAGTATTTT. Translation: CASSQRRPGTGGTQYF.

V is TRBV9 and J is TRBJ2-3; 8 nucleotides agree with TRBD2. Germline lookup yields CDR1 SGDLS and CDR2 YYNGEE. Trimming cost V 0 bases and J 8 bases; bases outside gene matches: 2. The CDR3 is 13 residues long. The CDR3 nucleotides read TGTGCCAGCAGCGTAGGCGGGGGGCCTACGCAGTATTTT. Translating it yields CASSVGGGPTQYF.

Comment on this clonotype: A much larger clone lies one base from this, so it may be a read error. The rearrangement uses TRBV20-1 and TRBJ2-1; a possible D gene is TRBD1 (6 bases). The CDR3 length is 14 residues. CDR1 is DFQATT and CDR2 is SNEGSKA in the germline V gene (reference sequence). As DNA, the CDR3 is TGCAGTGATAGAGATATAAGACAGGACAATGAGCAGTTCTTC. It codes for CSDRDIRQDNEQFF.

This clonotype was recorded a few times. The V and J genes are TRBV5-1 and TRBJ2-3; D is uncertain. CDR1 and CDR2 from the germline V gene are SGHRS and YFSETQ. Between the trimmed V and J ends, which lost 0 bases and 0 bases, there was a span of 11 bases. The CDR3 is 16 amino acids. CDR3 protein: CASSLDGGSSTDTQYF. The CDR3 DNA follows: TGCGCCAGCAGCTTGGATGGCGGATCTAGCACAGATACGCAGTATTTT.

The V call is TRBV10-3, the J call TRBJ1-2; TRBD1 agrees at 7 bases. Unmatched junction bases numbered 8, after V lost 3 bases and J lost 4 bases. Per germline, CDR1 ENHRY and CDR2 SYGVKD. CDR3 length equals 15 residues. The chain's CDR3 is CAISDQGQTLYGYTF. In nucleotides, the CDR3 is TGTGCCATCAGTGACCAGGGACAGACGCTCTATGGCTACACCTTC.

The rearrangement links TRBV6-2 or TRBV6-3 to TRBJ2-7, with TRBD2 as a possible D gene (6 bases). V shed 4 bases and J shed 5 bases, with 15 bases lying between them. This CDR3 has 14 amino acids. Germline V CDR1 and CDR2: MNHEY, SVGEGT. CDR3 sequence reads: CASSSRLGGDEQYF. In nucleotides, the CDR3 is TGTGCCAGCAGTTCTCGGTTGGGGGGAGACGAGCAGTACTTC.

The chain links TRBV7-9 to TRBJ2-1; 7 bases are shared with TRBD1. V lost 7 bases, J lost 2 bases, and 5 bases stayed unmatched. Germline CDR1 SEHNR, CDR2 FQNEAQ (reference sequence). The CDR3 totals 14 residues. CDR3 nucleotide sequence: TGTGCCAGCAAAGGACAGGCAACCTACAATGAGCAGTTCTTC. Its translation: CASKGQATYNEQFF.

This clonotype was picked up a small number of times. This chain joins TRBV29-1 and TRBJ1-2; a weak D match, TRBD1 (6 bases). This CDR3 has 14 amino acids. Looked up from germline, CDR1 is SQVTM and CDR2 is ANQGSEA. With 2 bases removed from V and 5 bases from J, the gap between germline ends came to 15 bases. The DNA for the CDR3 is TGCAGCGTTGAAAAACAGGGTTACAGTTATGGCTACACCTTC. Its translation is CSVEKQGYSYGYTF.